These T cell receptor beta chains were read from a single sample in a study of CD8 T cells in Susac syndrome. One entry per CDR3 protein, called by TCRdb with MiXCR from the immunoSEQ multiplex PCR reads. The sample contains fewer than 350,000 distinct CDR3 sequences, around nine tenths of which appear only once. Sequenced material: CD8+ T cells from PBMCs. The receptors come from a human donor with multiple sclerosis. The CDR3 runs from the conserved cysteine through the conserved F or W. A D gene is named only where the DNA matches it firmly. The size field is filled for only some rows; it gives once, few, many or a size class.

. TRBJ2-1 . TRBV6-2/TRBV6-3 CASSETHNEQFF TGTGCCAGCAGCGAGACCCACAATGAGCAGTTCTTC
. TRBJ1-2 . TRBV28 CASSPYEGGNYGYTF TGTGCCAGCAGTCCTTACGAGGGGGGTAACTATGGCTACACCTTC
TRBD2 TRBJ2-1 . TRBV7-9 CASSSRAQTSLRPYNEQFF TGTGCCAGCAGCTCACGCGCCCAGACTAGCCTCCGACCTTACAATGAGCAGTTCTTC
. TRBJ2-1 . TRBV7-3 CASSSGALGNEQFF TGTGCCAGCAGCTCCGGGGCCCTAGGCAATGAGCAGTTCTTC
TRBD2 TRBJ2-3 . TRBV5-1 CASSPTRGESVDTQYF TGCGCCAGCAGCCCCACCCGGGGGGAATCGGTAGATACGCAGTATTTT
. TRBJ2-7 . TRBV4-3 CASSQGYLAPIYEQYF TGCGCCAGCAGCCAAGGATACCTAGCGCCGATCTACGAGCAGTACTTC
TRBD1 TRBJ1-6 . TRBV2 CASSRTGSSYNSPLHF TGTGCCAGCAGCCGGACAGGGAGCTCCTATAATTCACCCCTCCACTTT
. TRBJ2-5 once TRBV27 CASSLIGDEETQYF TGTGCCAGCAGTTTAATTGGGGACGAAGAGACCCAGTACTTC
. TRBJ2-5 . TRBV27 CASSLSPSAETQYF TGTGCCAGCAGTTTATCGCCTAGTGCGGAGACCCAGTACTTC
TRBD1 TRBJ1-1 . TRBV30 CALRDRGDTEAFF TGTGCCCTTAGGGACAGGGGTGACACTGAAGCTTTCTTT
. TRBJ1-1 . TRBV28 CASSLLGAYDTEAFF TGTGCCAGCAGTTTATTGGGGGCGTATGACACTGAAGCTTTCTTT
. TRBJ1-4 once TRBV4-1 CASSQDLEKLFF TGCGCCAGCAGCCAAGATTTGGAAAAACTGTTTTTT
TRBD2 TRBJ2-3 . TRBV18 CASSPGTRSPDTQYF TGTGCCAGCTCACCTGGGACTAGATCTCCAGATACGCAGTATTTT
TRBD1 TRBJ2-7 . TRBV27 CASRRQGAVPYEQYF TGTGCCAGCAGAAGACAGGGGGCCGTCCCCTACGAGCAGTACTTC
. TRBJ2-1 . TRBV29-1 CSVGSADSYNEQFF TGCAGCGTTGGGAGCGCGGACTCCTACAATGAGCAGTTCTTC
TRBD1 TRBJ2-3 . TRBV27 CASSAGVTGATDTQYF TGTGCCAGCAGTGCCGGGGTAACAGGGGCCACAGATACGCAGTATTTT
TRBD1 TRBJ2-1 . TRBV28 CASSQQGESRSSVGF TGTGCCAGCAGTCAACAGGGGGAGAGTCGATCTAGCGTAGGCTTC
. TRBJ2-7 . TRBV20-1 CSALVLGKGYF TGCAGTGCTTTGGTATTGGGAAAAGGGTACTTC